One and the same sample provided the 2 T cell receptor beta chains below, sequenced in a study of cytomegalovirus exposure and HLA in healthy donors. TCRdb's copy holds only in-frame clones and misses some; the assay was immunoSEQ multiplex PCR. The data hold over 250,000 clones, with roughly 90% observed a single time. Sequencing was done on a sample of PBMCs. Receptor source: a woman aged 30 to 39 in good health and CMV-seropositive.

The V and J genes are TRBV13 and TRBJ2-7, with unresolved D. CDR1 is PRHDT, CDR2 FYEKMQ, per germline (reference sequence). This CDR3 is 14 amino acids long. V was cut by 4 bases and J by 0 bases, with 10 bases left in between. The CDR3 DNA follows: TGTGCCAGCAGCTCCAGATCCAGCTCCTACGAGCAGTACTTC. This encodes CASSSRSSSYEQYF.

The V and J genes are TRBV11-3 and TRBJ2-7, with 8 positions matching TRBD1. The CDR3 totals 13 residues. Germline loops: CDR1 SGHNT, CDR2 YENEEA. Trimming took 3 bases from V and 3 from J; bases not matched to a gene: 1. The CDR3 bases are TGTGCCAGCAGCTTCGGACAGGGCTACGAGCAGTACTTC. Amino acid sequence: CASSFGQGYEQYF.